This T cell receptor beta chain stems from a study of shared clonotypes between healthy human individuals (dated by TCRdb to between 2020 and 2021). As for the study more broadly: Three men and two women, aged 18 to 49 years, made up the cohort. Per donor, three plates each were used for CD4 naive and CD4 memory, two for CD8 naive, and one for CD8 memory. Between about 0.94 and 8.9 billion PBMCs per donor were obtained by leukapheresis. To estimate repertoire size and how much clonotype sharing occurs between individuals, the study deeply sequenced the blood TCR repertoires of several healthy adults. Different laboratories and diverse techniques were used to prepare libraries and sequence TCR repertoires, to increase sequencing depth and limit assay-specific biases. The paper's findings and limits, for the study overall: Sampling was restricted to blood, and TCR repertoires in tissues likely differ from the TCR repertoires found in blood. Naive subsets generally had larger estimated clonotype richness than memory subsets did. Compared with non-shared clonotypes, the clonotypes found in all four sorted-subset donors had higher generation probabilities. Incomplete sequencing was indicated by rarefaction of sorted-subset datasets, despite the large sequencing depth. Across a handful of donors, about 4.5% of naive CD4, 3% to 4% of naive CD8, approximately 2.5% of memory CD4, and around 0.4% of memory CD8 clonotypes were shared. The genetic and exposure-history diversity represented was limited by the small number of donors. Pairwise subsampling indicated that sequencing depth was expected to affect the degree of clonotype sharing among donors.

Using the deep immunoSEQ assay, multiplex PCR amplified TCR CDR3 regions from genomic DNA. For each cell subset, the extracted genomic DNA was distributed evenly across all wells of several immunoSEQ 96-well plates, and each plate served as one replicate. For sorted subsets, approximately 210 ng of genomic DNA, equivalent to some 33,000 T cell genomes, went into each replicate PCR. Purified libraries were measured with a Qubit 3.0 fluorometer, size-checked on a Bioanalyzer 2100, and measured again with the KAPA Library Quantification kit. Every immunoSEQ 96-well plate was sequenced on a dedicated single-read 150-cycle Illumina NextSeq 550 flow cell. The study's own analysis went as follows. The immunoSEQ output contained only junctional sequences without quality scores, so filtering could not match that applied to full-length reads. Sequences were annotated with PyIR, a Python wrapper for IgBLAST v1.9, using IMGT germline references to assign V/J genes and CDR3. Reads were removed for weak V/J assignments (E-value above 1e-6), missing CDR3, stop codons, out-of-frame junctions, or ambiguous translated residues. A V3J clonotype was defined by an identical inferred V gene, J gene, and CDR3 amino acid sequence. Percentage overlap between repertoires was computed as shared unique clonotypes divided by the size of the smaller repertoire. RTK rarefaction, the Chao1 estimator, and Recon v2.1 estimates of unobserved clonotypes were used to assess repertoire richness. OLGA was used to compute generation probabilities for all TCRbeta clonotypes that the gDNA method yielded from a few donors. In TCRdb, the immuneACCESS table is reduced to in-frame sequences with V and J assigned. These tables do not hold every clone; where another copy was compared, an unresolved V gene accounts for under half, and the others remain unexplained. Clonal size and the V and J genes are those of that table, whereas D and trimming came from the DNA. In all, the sample holds hundreds of thousands of clones, and approximately 96% of those were seen once. The ten largest clones represent 0.11% of the sample.

For this chain, trimming is 2 bases at the V end and 6 bases at the J end, and the number of junction bases without a gene match is 4. Sequences SGHTA (CDR1) and FQGTGA (CDR2) are obtained from the germline V gene. From cysteine to phenylalanine, the CDR3 is 16 amino acids long. The read is trimmed to its CDR3 DNA, 48 bases read in frame from base 1. A note on this clone: The specificity of this receptor is unknown. Per-nucleotide qualities are absent, and no much larger clonotype sits a single base away.

For the CD8 naive samples, CD45RO-negative cells were positively selected for CCR7, yielding a CD45RA+CCR7+ population from which TemRA cells were excluded. The donors were healthy, HIV-negative adults who had no recently reported acute infections or vaccinations. Every donor was a Caucasian adult residing in Nashville, Tennessee, USA. Blood was obtained by leukapheresis, after which PBMCs were separated by Ficoll-Histopaque density gradient centrifugation and cryopreserved in liquid nitrogen vapor phase. Analytical flow cytometry was used to check the purity and quantity of each magnetically sorted T cell population. From each sorted fraction, genomic DNA was isolated and quantified by UV absorbance on a Nanodrop 2000c.

The sequenced sample was naive CD8+ T cells sorted from blood. The sample's cell subset or site label, in plain terms: CD45RA+CCR7+. The sequence was collected from a woman in her twenties or thirties in good health. This chain joins TRBV7-3 to TRBJ2-2; 12 bases in the junction line up with TRBD1. Here the CDR3 is given as CASSLGDRGRPGELFF. The DNA is as follows: TGTGCCAGCAGCTTAGGGGACAGGGGGCGCCCCGGGGAGCTGTTTTTT. With the rest looked up from the reference TRBV7-3 and TRBJ2-2 genes rather than sequenced, the full variable domain is GAGVSQTPSNKVTEKGKYVELRCDPISGHTALYWYRQSLGQGPEFLIYFQGTGAADDSGLPNDRFFAVRPEGSVSTLKIQRTERGDSAVYLCASSLGDRGRPGELFFGEGSRLTVL.